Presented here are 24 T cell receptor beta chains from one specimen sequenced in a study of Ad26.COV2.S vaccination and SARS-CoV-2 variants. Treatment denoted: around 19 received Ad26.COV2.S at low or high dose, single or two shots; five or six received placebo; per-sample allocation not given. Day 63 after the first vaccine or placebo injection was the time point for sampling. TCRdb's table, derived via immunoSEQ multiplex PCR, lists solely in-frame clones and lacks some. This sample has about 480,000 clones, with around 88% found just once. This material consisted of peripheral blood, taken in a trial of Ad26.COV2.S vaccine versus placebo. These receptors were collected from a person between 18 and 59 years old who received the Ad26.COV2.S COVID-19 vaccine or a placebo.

DNA for the CDR3: TGTGCCAGCAGCTTAGAGGGGGGGCGCCGGTTGACCTCTGAGCAGTTCTTC. Translation: CASSLEGGRRLTSEQFF. V is TRBV11-2 and J is TRBJ2-1, with D perhaps matching TRBD2 (7 bases). The CDR3 sequence is 17 residues long. CDR1 SGHAT and CDR2 FQNNGV come from the germline V gene. V was cut by 0 bases and J by 9 bases, with 21 bases left in between.

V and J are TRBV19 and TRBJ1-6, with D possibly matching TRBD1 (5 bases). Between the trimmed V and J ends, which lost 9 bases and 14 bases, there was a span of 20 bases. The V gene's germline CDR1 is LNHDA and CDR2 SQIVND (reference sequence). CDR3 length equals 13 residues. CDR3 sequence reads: CASRRSSQGALHF. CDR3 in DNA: TGTGCCAGCCGCCGGAGCTCTCAGGGCGCCCTCCACTTT.

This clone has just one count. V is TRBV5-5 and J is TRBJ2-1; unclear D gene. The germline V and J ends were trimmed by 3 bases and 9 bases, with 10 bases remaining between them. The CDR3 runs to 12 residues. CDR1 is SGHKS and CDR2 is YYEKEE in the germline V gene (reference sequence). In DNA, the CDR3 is TGTGCCAGCAGCTCTGTAGGCGGTGAGCAGTTCTTC. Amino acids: CASSSVGGEQFF.

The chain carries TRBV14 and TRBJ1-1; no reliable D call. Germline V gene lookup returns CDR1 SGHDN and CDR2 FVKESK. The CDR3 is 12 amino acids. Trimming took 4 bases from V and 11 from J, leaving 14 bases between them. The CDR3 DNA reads TGTGCCAGCAGCCCCGAGGGCGTAGTTGCTTTCTTT. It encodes CASSPEGVVAFF.

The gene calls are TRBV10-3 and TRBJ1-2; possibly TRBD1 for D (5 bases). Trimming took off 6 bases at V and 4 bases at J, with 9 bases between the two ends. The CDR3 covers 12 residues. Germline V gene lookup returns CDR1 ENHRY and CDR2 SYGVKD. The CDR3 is CAISPDSYGYTF. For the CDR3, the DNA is TGTGCCATCAGCCCTGACAGCTATGGCTACACCTTC.

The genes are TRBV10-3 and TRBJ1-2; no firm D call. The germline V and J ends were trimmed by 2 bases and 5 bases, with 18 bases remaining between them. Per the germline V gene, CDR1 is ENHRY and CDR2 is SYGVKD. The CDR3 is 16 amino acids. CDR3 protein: CAISEPLSRGPYGYTF. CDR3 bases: TGTGCCATCAGTGAGCCCCTTAGTCGCGGCCCATATGGCTACACCTTC.

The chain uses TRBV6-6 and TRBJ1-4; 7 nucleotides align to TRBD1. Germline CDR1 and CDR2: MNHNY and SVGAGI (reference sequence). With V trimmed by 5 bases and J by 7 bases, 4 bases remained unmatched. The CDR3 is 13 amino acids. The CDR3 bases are TGTGCCAGCAGTCGGAACAGGGGTGAAAAACTGTTTTTT. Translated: CASSRNRGEKLFF.

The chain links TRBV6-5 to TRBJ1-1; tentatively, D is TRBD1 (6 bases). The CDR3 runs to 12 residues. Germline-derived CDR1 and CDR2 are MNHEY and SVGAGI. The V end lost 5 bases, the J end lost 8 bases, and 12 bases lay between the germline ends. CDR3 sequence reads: CASSHTGLEAFF. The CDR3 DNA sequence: TGTGCCAGCAGTCATACAGGGCTGGAAGCTTTCTTT.

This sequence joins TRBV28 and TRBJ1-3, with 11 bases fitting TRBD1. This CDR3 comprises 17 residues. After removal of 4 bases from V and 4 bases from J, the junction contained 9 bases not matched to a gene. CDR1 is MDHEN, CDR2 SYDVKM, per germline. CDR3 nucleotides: TGTGCCAGCAGTTCGTTAGGACAGGGGGCTTTCGGAAACACCATATATTTT. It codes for CASSSLGQGAFGNTIYF.

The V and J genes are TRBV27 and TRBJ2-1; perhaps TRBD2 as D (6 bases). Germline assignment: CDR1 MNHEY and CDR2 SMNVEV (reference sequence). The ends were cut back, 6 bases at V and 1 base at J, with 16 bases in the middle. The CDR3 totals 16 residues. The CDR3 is CASSLLPGTSYNEQFF. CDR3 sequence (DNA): TGTGCCAGCAGCCTTCTACCCGGGACTTCCTACAATGAGCAGTTCTTC.

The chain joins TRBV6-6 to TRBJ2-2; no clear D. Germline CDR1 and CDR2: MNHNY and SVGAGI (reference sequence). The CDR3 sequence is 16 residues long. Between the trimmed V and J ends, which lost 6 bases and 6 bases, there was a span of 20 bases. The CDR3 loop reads CASSPPGGVSSGELFF. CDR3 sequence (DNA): TGTGCCAGCAGCCCACCAGGTGGAGTTTCATCCGGGGAGCTGTTTTTT.

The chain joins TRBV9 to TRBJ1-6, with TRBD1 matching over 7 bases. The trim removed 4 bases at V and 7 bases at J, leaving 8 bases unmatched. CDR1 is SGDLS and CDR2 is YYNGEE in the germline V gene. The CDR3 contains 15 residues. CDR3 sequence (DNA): TGTGCCAGCAGCACTACGCGGACAGGAAATTCACCCCTCCACTTT. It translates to CASSTTRTGNSPLHF.

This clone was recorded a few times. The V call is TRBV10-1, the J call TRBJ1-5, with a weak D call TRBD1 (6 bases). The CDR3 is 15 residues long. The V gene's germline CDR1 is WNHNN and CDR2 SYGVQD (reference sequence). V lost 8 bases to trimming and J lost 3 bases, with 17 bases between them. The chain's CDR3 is CASPGGQKANQPQHF. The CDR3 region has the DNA TGCGCCAGCCCGGGGGGGCAAAAAGCCAATCAGCCCCAGCATTTT.

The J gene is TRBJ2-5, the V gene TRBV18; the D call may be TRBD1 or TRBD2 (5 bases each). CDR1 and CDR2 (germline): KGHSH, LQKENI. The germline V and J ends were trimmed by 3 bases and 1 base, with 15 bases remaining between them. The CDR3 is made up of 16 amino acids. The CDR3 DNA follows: TGTGCCAGCTCACCTATATCAGGGACGTTCCAAGAGACCCAGTACTTC. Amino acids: CASSPISGTFQETQYF.

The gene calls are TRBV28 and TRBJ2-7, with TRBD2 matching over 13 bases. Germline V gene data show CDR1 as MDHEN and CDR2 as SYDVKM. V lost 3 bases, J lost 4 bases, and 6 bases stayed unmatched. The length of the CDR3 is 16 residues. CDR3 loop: CASSFGTSGAPYEQYF. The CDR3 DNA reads TGTGCCAGCAGTTTCGGGACTAGCGGGGCACCTTACGAGCAGTACTTC.

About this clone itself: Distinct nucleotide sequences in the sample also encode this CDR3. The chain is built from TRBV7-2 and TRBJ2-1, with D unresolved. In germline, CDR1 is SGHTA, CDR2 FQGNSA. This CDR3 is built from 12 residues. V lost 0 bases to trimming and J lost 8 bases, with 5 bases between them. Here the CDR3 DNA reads TGTGCCAGCAGCTTAGCCTCCGATGAGCAGTTCTTC. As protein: CASSLASDEQFF.

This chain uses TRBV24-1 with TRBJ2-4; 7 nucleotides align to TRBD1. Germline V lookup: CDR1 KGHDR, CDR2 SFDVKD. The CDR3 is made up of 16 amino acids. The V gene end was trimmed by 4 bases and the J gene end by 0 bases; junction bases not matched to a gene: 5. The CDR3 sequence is CATSDATGEAKNIQYF. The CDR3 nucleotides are TGTGCCACCAGTGACGCTACAGGGGAAGCCAAAAACATTCAGTACTTC.

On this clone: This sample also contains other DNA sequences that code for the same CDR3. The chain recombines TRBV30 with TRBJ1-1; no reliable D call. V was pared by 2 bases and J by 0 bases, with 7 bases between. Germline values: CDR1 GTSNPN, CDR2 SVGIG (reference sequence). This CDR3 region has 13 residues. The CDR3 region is CAWSTDLNTEAFF. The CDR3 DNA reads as TGTGCCTGGAGTACAGATTTGAACACTGAAGCTTTCTTT. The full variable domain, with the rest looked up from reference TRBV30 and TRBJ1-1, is SQTIHQWPATLVQPVGSPLSLECTVEGTSNPNLYWYRQAAGRGLQLLFYSVGIGQISSEVPQNLSASRPQDRQFILSSKKLLLSDSGFYLCAWSTDLNTEAFFGQGTRLTVV.

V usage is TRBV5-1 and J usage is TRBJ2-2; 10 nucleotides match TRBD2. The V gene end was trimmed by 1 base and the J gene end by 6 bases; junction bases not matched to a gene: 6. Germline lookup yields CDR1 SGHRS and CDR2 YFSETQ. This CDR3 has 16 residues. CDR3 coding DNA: TGCGCCAGCAGCTTGTATACTAGCGGGGTACCCGGGGAGCTGTTTTTT. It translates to CASSLYTSGVPGELFF.

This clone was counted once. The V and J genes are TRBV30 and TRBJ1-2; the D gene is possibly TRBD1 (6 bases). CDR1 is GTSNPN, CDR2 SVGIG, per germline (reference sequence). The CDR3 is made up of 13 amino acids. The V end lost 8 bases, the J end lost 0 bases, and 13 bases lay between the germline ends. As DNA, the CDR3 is TGTGCCGGGGGGGGGCGGACTAACTATGGCTACACCTTC. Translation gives CAGGGRTNYGYTF.

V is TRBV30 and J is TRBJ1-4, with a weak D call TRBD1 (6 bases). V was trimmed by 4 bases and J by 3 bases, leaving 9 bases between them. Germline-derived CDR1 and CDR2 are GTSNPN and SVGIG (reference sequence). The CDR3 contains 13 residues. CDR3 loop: CAWTGQPNEKLFF. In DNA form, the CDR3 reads TGTGCCTGGACAGGACAGCCTAATGAAAAACTGTTTTTT.

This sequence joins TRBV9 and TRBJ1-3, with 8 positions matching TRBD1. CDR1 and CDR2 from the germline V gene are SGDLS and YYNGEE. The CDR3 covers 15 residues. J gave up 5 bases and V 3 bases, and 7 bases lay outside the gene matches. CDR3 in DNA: TGTGCCAGCAGCGAGACGGACAGGGCAAGAAACACCATATATTTT. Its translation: CASSETDRARNTIYF.

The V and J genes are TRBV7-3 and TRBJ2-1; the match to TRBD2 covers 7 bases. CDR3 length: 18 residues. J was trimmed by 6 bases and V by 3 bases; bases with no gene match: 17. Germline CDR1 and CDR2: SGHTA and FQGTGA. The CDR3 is CASSFRGVSNQGANEQFF. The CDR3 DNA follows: TGTGCCAGCAGCTTCCGGGGGGTATCTAATCAGGGAGCCAATGAGCAGTTCTTC. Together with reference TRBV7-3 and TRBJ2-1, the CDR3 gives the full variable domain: GAGVSQTPSNKVTEKGKYVELRCDPISGHTALYWYRQSLGQGPEFLIYFQGTGAADDSGLPNDRFFAVRPEGSVSTLKIQRTERGDSAVYLCASSFRGVSNQGANEQFFGPGTRLTVL.

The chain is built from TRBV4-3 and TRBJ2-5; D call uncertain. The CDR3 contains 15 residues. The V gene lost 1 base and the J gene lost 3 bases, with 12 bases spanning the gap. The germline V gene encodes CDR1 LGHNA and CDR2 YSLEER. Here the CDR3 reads CASSQGTLVEETQYF. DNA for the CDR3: TGCGCCAGCAGCCAAGGGACCCTCGTAGAAGAGACCCAGTACTTC.